This T cell receptor (beta chain) was identified in a study of T-cell memory formation after mild COVID-19. This clonotype was counted only a few times. Using its own MiXCR run on the 5' RACE reads, TCRdb lists one record per CDR3 protein. The data contain around 200,000 distinct CDR3 sequences, more than 9% of them singletons. The V end lost 5 bases, the J end lost 0 bases, and 14 bases lay between the germline ends. CDR3 length equals 17 residues. CDR1 is SGHTA and CDR2 is FQGNSA in the germline V gene. Sample: PBMCs or a T cell subset sorted from them (not recorded which). The receptor was isolated from a man aged 18 to 30 who had mild COVID-19 (a few samples of this study predate the infection). Cell type and time point are not known. J is TRBJ1-6 and V is TRBV7-2; D ambiguous. CDR3 bases: TGTGCCAGCAGCCCCAGAGGATTGAGCTCCTATAATTCACCCCTCCACTTT. Amino acid sequence: CASSPRGLSSYNSPLHF.